This paragraph reports one TCR beta chain. Its antigen is unknown. These data originate in a study of T cell repertoires in cytomegalovirus infection. Overall study context: Both recently identified HLA-C-restricted and well-studied HLA-B-restricted CMV epitopes were used in the study. Public TCR beta signatures indicated both CMV infection and matching HLA type.

Findings of the study overall: The ex vivo response was dominated by HLA-C-restricted CMV-specific TCR beta clonotypes. The cumulative frequency of public TCR beta families identified carriers of CMV plus the relevant HLA.

TCRdb ran MiXCR on the reads and lists one entry per CDR3 protein. The table has some 500,000 distinct CDR3 sequences, roughly 43% seen once. This CDR3 spans 14 amino acids. CDR1 LGHNA and CDR2 YNFKEQ come from the germline V gene. The ends were cut back, 0 bases at V and 3 bases at J, with 6 bases in the middle. J is TRBJ2-1 and V is TRBV4-2; D gene unclear. Sequences were derived from cultured PBMCs, sampled from culture after CMV antigen stimulation. This TCR was recovered from a human donor in good health (CMV status not recorded). Some clones in this sample may be carry-over from other donors' samples. The CDR3 region is CASSQDLGYNEQFF. The DNA for the CDR3 is TGTGCCAGCAGCCAAGATCTAGGCTACAATGAGCAGTTCTTC.